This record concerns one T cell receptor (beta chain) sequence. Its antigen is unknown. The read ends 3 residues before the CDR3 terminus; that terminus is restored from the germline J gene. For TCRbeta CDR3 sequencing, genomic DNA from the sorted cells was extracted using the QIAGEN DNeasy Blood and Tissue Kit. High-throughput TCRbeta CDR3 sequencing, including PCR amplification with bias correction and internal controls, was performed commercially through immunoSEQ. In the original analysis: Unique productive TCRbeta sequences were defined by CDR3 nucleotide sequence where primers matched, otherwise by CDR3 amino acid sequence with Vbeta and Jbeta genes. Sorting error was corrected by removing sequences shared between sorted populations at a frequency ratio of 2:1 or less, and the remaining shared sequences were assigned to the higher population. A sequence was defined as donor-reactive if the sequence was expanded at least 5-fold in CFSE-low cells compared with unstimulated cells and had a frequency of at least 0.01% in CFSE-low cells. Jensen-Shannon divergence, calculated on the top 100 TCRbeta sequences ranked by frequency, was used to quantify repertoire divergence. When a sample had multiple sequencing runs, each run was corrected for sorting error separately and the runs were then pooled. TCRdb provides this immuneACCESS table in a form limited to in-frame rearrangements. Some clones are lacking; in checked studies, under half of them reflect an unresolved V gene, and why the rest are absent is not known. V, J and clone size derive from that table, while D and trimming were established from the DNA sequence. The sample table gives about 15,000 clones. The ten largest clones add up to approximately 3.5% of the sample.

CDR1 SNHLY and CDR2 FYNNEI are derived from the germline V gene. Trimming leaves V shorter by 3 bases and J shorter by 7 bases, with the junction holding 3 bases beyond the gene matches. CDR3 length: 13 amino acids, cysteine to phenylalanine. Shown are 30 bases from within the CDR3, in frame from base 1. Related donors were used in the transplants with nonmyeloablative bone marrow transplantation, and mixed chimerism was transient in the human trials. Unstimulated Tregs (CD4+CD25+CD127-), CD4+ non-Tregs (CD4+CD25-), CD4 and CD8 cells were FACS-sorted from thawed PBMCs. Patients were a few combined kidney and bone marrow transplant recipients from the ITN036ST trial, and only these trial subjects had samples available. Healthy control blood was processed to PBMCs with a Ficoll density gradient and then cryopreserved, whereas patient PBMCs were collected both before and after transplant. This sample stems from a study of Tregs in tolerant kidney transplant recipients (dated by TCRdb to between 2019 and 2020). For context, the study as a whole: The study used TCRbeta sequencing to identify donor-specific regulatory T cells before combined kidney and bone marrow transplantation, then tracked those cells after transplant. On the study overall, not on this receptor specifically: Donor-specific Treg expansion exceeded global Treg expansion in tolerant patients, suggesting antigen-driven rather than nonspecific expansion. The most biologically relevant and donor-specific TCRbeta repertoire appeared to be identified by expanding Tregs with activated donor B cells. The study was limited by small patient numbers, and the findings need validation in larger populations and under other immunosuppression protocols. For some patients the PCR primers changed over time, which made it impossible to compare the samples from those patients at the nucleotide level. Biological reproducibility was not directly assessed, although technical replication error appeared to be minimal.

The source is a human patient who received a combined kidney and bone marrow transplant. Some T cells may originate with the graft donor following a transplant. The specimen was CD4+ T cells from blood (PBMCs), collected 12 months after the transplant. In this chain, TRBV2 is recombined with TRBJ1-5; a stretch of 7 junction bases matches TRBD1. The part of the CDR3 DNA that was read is TGTGCCAGCAGTGAGGACAGGCAGCAGCCC. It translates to CASSEDRQQP. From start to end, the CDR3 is CASSEDRQQPQHF.